Here is one T cell receptor beta chain with its context. These data originate in a study of blood T cell repertoires in COVID-19. Overall study context: Sources were T cells, B-cell-depleted T cells, or PBMCs; the material itself was cDNA or gDNA.

The CDR3 has 12 amino acids. Between the trimmed V and J ends, which lost 5 bases and 12 bases, there was a span of 16 bases. Germline assignment: CDR1 MDHEN and CDR2 SYDVKM. This table comes from immunoSEQ multiplex PCR, and its TCRdb copy is limited to in-frame clones, with some not included. The table shows about 480,000 clones, with approximately 88% occurring only once. The receptor was isolated from a woman between 40 and 55 years old who had recovered from COVID-19. The chain links TRBV28 to TRBJ1-1; TRBD1 might be the D (5 bases). The specimen was PBMCs or T cells enriched from blood (not recorded which). CDR3 sequence reads: CASSRTPPSPFF. The DNA of the CDR3 is TGTGCCAGCAGTCGGACACCTCCGTCTCCTTTCTTT.